These 25 T cell receptor beta chains came from one sample sequenced in a study of blood T cells in healthy people across ages. The second PCR ran roughly 7 to 11 cycles with a sample-barcoded 5' primer and J-beta primers. TCRdb used MiXCR to reprocess the 5' RACE reads, holding one entry per CDR3 protein. The top ten hold roughly 14% of the sample, which has about 590,000 distinct CDR3 sequences, approximately 30% seen once. Sequencing was carried out using blood. These receptors were collected from a woman older than 75 in good health.

This chain connects TRBV7-8 to TRBJ1-5; tentatively, D is TRBD1 (6 bases). The CDR3 spans 17 residues. Germline V CDR1 and CDR2: SGHVS, FQNEAQ. V lost 1 base and J 1 base, leaving 14 bases between the germline ends. CDR3 sequence (DNA): TGTGCCAGCAGCTTAGTCGGGGGGCGTATAAGCAATCAGCCCCAGCATTTT. Translated: CASSLVGGRISNQPQHF.

This clonotype was seen more than once but under ten times. J is TRBJ2-3 and V is TRBV27, with TRBD1 matching over 7 bases. J was trimmed by 3 bases and V by 5 bases; bases with no gene match: 5. Germline CDR1 MNHEY, CDR2 SMNVEV (reference sequence). The CDR3 sequence is 14 residues long. The CDR3, as DNA: TGTGCCAGCAGTCTCAGGGGGTTGACAGATACGCAGTATTTT. It encodes CASSLRGLTDTQYF.

This clonotype was counted between two and nine times. The chain combines TRBV20-1 with TRBJ1-5, with no clear D. V lost 6 bases to trimming and J lost 3 bases, with 12 bases between them. The CDR3 consists of 13 residues. From germline, CDR1 is DFQATT and CDR2 SNEGSKA (reference sequence). This CDR3 reads CSAKFDPNQPQHF. CDR3 nucleotides: TGCAGTGCGAAATTCGATCCCAATCAGCCCCAGCATTTT.

This chain connects TRBV6-2 or TRBV6-3 to TRBJ2-1; TRBD2 matches 11 bases. The germline gives CDR1 MNHEY, CDR2 SVGEGT. The CDR3 runs to 13 residues. Losses at the gene ends were 6 bases for V and 10 bases for J; bases not matched to a gene: 5. In nucleotides, the CDR3 is TGTGCCAGCAGGCTCCCTAGCGGGAGGGAGCAGTTCTTC. Translated, it gives CASRLPSGREQFF.

With respect to this clonotype: It may be a read error: a sequence one base away is much more abundant. The chain links TRBV6-5 to TRBJ2-5; the D is unclear. The tail of the sequence fits TRBJ2-1 better, so the J call may be wrong. The CDR3 extends over 15 amino acids. CDR1 and CDR2 from the germline V gene are MNHEY and SVGAGI. This CDR3 reads CASSPDLSRKETQFF. In DNA form, the CDR3 reads TGTGCCAGCAGTCCGGACCTATCAAGAAAAGAGACCCAGTTCTTC.

This clonotype was observed a single time. A read error may be the cause here, since a much bigger clone is one base away. V usage is TRBV6-4 and J usage is TRBJ2-2; the D is unclear. Germline CDR1 MRHNA, CDR2 SNTAGT. The CDR3 has 14 amino acids. The chain's CDR3 is CASSEVRNPGELFF. DNA of the CDR3: TGTGCCAGCAGTGAGGTCAGGAACCCCGGGGAGCTGTTTTTT.

In this sample, this clonotype turned up many times. The J gene is TRBJ2-7, the V gene TRBV15; D is ambiguous. Trimming took 3 bases from V and 6 from J, leaving 9 bases between them. The CDR3 runs 12 residues. Per germline, CDR1 LNHNV and CDR2 YYDKDF (reference sequence). For the CDR3, the DNA is TGTGCCACCAGCAGGGCATTCGGCGAGCAGTACTTC. Translation gives CATSRAFGEQYF.

With respect to this clonotype: This clone may be a read error of a much larger clone one base away. The genes are TRBV4-3 and TRBJ1-5; D gene ambiguous. This CDR3 is 13 amino acids long. V was shortened by 0 bases and J by 5 bases, with 5 bases between the two germline ends. Germline values: CDR1 LGHNA, CDR2 YSLEER. The CDR3 here is CASSQDMDQPQHF. CDR3 coding DNA: TGCGCCAGCAGCCAAGATATGGATCAGCCCCAGCATTTT.

Ten or more counts support this clonotype. The J gene is TRBJ1-4, the V gene TRBV9; no reliable D call. This CDR3 is built from 15 residues. Germline V gene data show CDR1 as SGDLS and CDR2 as YYNGEE. The V gene lost 3 bases and the J gene lost 6 bases, with 15 bases spanning the gap. The CDR3 nucleotides read TGTGCCAGCAGCGGTGAAGACGGCCCTCATGAAAAACTGTTTTTT. Its protein product is CASSGEDGPHEKLFF.

The sample holds many counts of this clonotype. For the CDR3, the DNA is TGTGCCAGCAGCTTGATGGCTAAGGGGTACCAAGAGACCCAGTACTTC. Amino acids: CASSLMAKGYQETQYF. This rearrangement joins TRBV5-6 to TRBJ2-5; D perhaps matches TRBD1 (5 bases). The CDR3 has 16 amino acids. Trimming took off 1 base at V and 0 bases at J, with 13 bases between the two ends. CDR1 SGHDT and CDR2 YYEEEE come from the germline V gene.

In regard to this clonotype: A much larger clone is a single base away; this may be a read error. The chain combines TRBV30 with TRBJ2-4, with TRBD1 identical over 9 bases. Losses at the gene ends were 2 bases for V and 13 bases for J; bases not matched to a gene: 15. Germline V gives CDR1 GTSNPN, CDR2 SVGIG (reference sequence). CDR3 length: 15 residues. CDR3 amino acids: CAWSRPGTGKDEQYF. CDR3 nucleotide sequence: TGTGCCTGGAGTCGTCCCGGGACAGGGAAGGATGAGCAGTACTTC.

This rearrangement joins TRBV5-5 to TRBJ2-2, with D hard to call. The ends were cut back, 0 bases at V and 6 bases at J, with 12 bases in the middle. Germline V lookup: CDR1 SGHKS, CDR2 YYEKEE (reference sequence). This CDR3 region has 15 residues. The CDR3 here is CASSLVSGVSGELFF. The CDR3 DNA reads as TGTGCCAGCAGCTTGGTGTCAGGAGTGTCCGGGGAGCTGTTTTTT. Supplemented by reference TRBV5-5 and TRBJ2-2, the full variable domain reads DAGVTQSPTHLIKTRGQQVTLRCSPISGHKSVSWYQQVLGQGPQFIFQYYEKEERGRGNFPDRFSARQFPNYSSELNVNALLLGDSALYLCASSLVSGVSGELFFGEGSRLTVL.

The table lists this clonotype with a few counts. The genes are TRBV7-2 and TRBJ1-1; no reliable D call. Germline-derived CDR1 and CDR2 are SGHTA and FQGNSA. V shed 1 base and J shed 0 bases, with 9 bases lying between them. CDR3 size: 15 residues. The CDR3 bases are TGTGCCAGCAGCTTAGTGCCCAGTATGAACACTGAAGCTTTCTTT. Its translation: CASSLVPSMNTEAFF.

As for this clonotype: A much bigger clone sits one base away, suggesting this may be a read error. The rearrangement links TRBV29-1 to TRBJ1-1, with D unclear. Germline V gene data show CDR1 as SQVTM and CDR2 as ANQGSEA. The CDR3 is 12 residues long. Trimming pared 6 bases from V and 4 bases from J, leaving 12 bases between. The CDR3: CSVELGSTEAFF. CDR3 nucleotide sequence: TGCAGCGTCGAGCTCGGGAGCACTGAAGCTTTCTTT.

The chain employs TRBV20-1 and TRBJ1-5; D is undetermined. V shed 1 base and J shed 0 bases, with 13 bases lying between them. There are 16 residues in the CDR3. Germline lookup yields CDR1 DFQATT and CDR2 SNEGSKA (reference sequence). CDR3: CSARAPSLASNQPQHF. The DNA of the CDR3 is TGCAGTGCTAGAGCCCCCAGTTTGGCTAGCAATCAGCCCCAGCATTTT.

This clonotype was found a few times. The chain has TRBV5-1 and TRBJ2-1; the match to TRBD2 covers 9 bases. V lost 0 bases, J lost 13 bases, and 5 bases stayed unmatched. Per germline, CDR1 SGHRS and CDR2 YFSETQ. The CDR3 totals 13 residues. For the CDR3, the DNA is TGCGCCAGCAGCTTGGAGGGCGGGGGGGCCCAGTTCTTC. Translation gives CASSLEGGGAQFF.

J is TRBJ2-3 and V is TRBV20-1; 10 nucleotides match TRBD2. Germline trimming cut 0 bases from V and 6 bases from J; bases unmatched to any gene: 6. Germline CDR1 is DFQATT and CDR2 is SNEGSKA (reference sequence). The CDR3 is made up of 15 amino acids. In DNA form, the CDR3 reads TGCAGTGCTAGAGATACAAGCGGGGGGGCGGATACGCAGTATTTT. This translates into CSARDTSGGADTQYF.

For this clonotype: A read error may explain this, as a much larger clone is one base away. V usage is TRBV25-1 and J usage is TRBJ1-1, with 7 positions matching TRBD1. From germline, CDR1 is MGHDK and CDR2 SYGVNS. The CDR3 length is 15 residues. J gave up 1 base and V 4 bases, and 6 bases lay outside the gene matches. The CDR3 region is CASSAYDRANTEAFF. DNA of the CDR3: TGTGCCAGCAGTGCATATGACAGGGCGAACACTGAAGCTTTCTTT.

This clonotype was counted between two and nine times. The rearrangement joins TRBV20-1 to TRBJ1-6; no clear D gene. Trimming left V 1 base short and J 5 bases short, with 6 bases between. CDR1 and CDR2 (germline): DFQATT, SNEGSKA (reference sequence). The CDR3 has 13 amino acids. The CDR3: CSARGLNNSPLHF. The CDR3 coding sequence is TGCAGTGCTAGAGGACTCAATAATTCACCCCTCCACTTT.

This chain uses TRBV4-3 with TRBJ2-7; D may be TRBD2 (6 bases). This CDR3 comprises 16 residues. Trimming cost V 0 bases and J 3 bases, with 15 bases left between them. Germline lookup yields CDR1 LGHNA and CDR2 YSLEER. The CDR3 DNA reads as TGCGCCAGCAGCCAAGATGGGCGGGGAGGCCGCTACGAGCAGTACTTC. Amino acid sequence: CASSQDGRGGRYEQYF.

This clonotype showed up many times. CDR3 DNA: TGTGCCAGCATGGCCCAGCGGGGGGCCTCCTACGAGCAGTACTTC. Protein: CASMAQRGASYEQYF. The J gene is TRBJ2-7, the V gene TRBV6-1; 9 bases map to TRBD2. The trim removed 7 bases at V and 0 bases at J, leaving 7 bases unmatched. Looked up from germline, CDR1 is MNHNS and CDR2 is SASEGT. This CDR3 spans 15 amino acids.

The chain carries TRBV7-9 and TRBJ2-1; 14 bases line up with TRBD2. Germline values: CDR1 SEHNR, CDR2 FQNEAQ (reference sequence). The junction had 6 bases not matched to a gene; V was cut back by 11 bases and J by 0 bases. The CDR3 runs to 16 residues. In DNA, the CDR3 is TGTGCCGCTGGACTAGCGGGAGGATTCTCCTACAATGAGCAGTTCTTC. Encoded protein: CAAGLAGGFSYNEQFF.

Notes on this clonotype: One end of the junction fails to match germline, which may point to a read error. The rearrangement uses TRBV30 and TRBJ1-4, with D possibly TRBD1 on 5 matching bases. CDR3 length: 13 amino acids. Germline V lookup: CDR1 GTSNPN, CDR2 SVGIG (reference sequence). This CDR3 reads CAWSSRGNVKLFF. CDR3 nucleotides: TGTGCCTGGAGTAGCCGGGGGAATGTAAAACTGTTTTTT.

This clonotype was recorded many times. The chain uses TRBV20-1 and TRBJ1-1, with 8 nucleotides matching TRBD1. V lost 5 bases, J lost 11 bases, and 7 bases stayed unmatched. CDR3 length: 11 amino acids. Germline CDR1 DFQATT, CDR2 SNEGSKA (reference sequence). The CDR3 bases are TGCAGTGCTTCAGGACAGGGTAGTGCTTTCTTT. Translation gives CSASGQGSAFF.

This clonotype was recorded many times. This chain connects TRBV20-1 to TRBJ2-2; the D gene is possibly TRBD1 (5 bases). The germline V gene encodes CDR1 DFQATT and CDR2 SNEGSKA (reference sequence). V was pared by 6 bases and J by 5 bases, with 16 bases between. The CDR3 is 14 amino acids. The CDR3 DNA follows: TGCAGTGCCAAAGGGGCAGGGTGGACCGGGGAGCTGTTTTTT. Protein sequence: CSAKGAGWTGELFF.